The 22 T cell receptor beta chains listed next were all sequenced from one sample in a study of identical twins. TCRdb recomputed calls from the 5' RACE reads with MiXCR, one row per CDR3 protein. Of roughly 200,000 distinct CDR3 sequences listed, roughly 15% are singletons. The sample was also linked to a second study, of T cells expressing NK-cell markers.

Material for sequencing was CD8+ T cells sorted from blood. The source of these receptors is a woman between 18 and 29 years old in good health.

This clonotype showed up just once. The chain combines TRBV6-1 with TRBJ2-1; D unresolved. Trimming removed 7 bases from V and 10 bases from J, with 20 bases in between. The CDR3 runs 14 residues. Germline assignment: CDR1 MNHNS and CDR2 SASEGT. The CDR3 DNA is TGTGCCAGCAATCCGGGCGGAACAATGGAGGAGCAGTTCTTC. This encodes CASNPGGTMEEQFF.

This clonotype was picked up a small number of times. The CDR3 spells CASMLRGGINQPQHF. The CDR3 coding sequence is TGTGCCAGCATGTTAAGAGGGGGGATCAATCAGCCCCAGCATTTT. The chain recombines TRBV12-3 or TRBV12-4 with TRBJ1-5; possible D gene TRBD1, 6 bases. Trimming took off 7 bases at V and 3 bases at J, with 16 bases between the two ends. This CDR3 region has 15 residues.

The chain joins TRBV10-3 to TRBJ1-1; 9 positions agree with TRBD1. This CDR3 has 14 amino acids. V was clipped by 10 bases and J by 0 bases; unmatched bases: 6. Per germline, CDR1 ENHRY and CDR2 SYGVKD. In nucleotides, the CDR3 is TGTGCCACCCGACAGGGGGGAATGAACACTGAAGCTTTCTTT. Translation: CATRQGGMNTEAFF.

This chain joins TRBV6-1 and TRBJ1-2; 12 nucleotides agree with TRBD1. The germline gives CDR1 MNHNS, CDR2 SASEGT. The trim removed 6 bases at V and 4 bases at J, leaving 9 bases unmatched. The CDR3 totals 16 residues. CDR3 region: CASRAGTGGEIYGYTF. In DNA form, the CDR3 reads TGTGCCAGCAGGGCCGGGACAGGGGGCGAAATCTATGGCTACACCTTC.

The chain couples TRBV20-1 to TRBJ2-7; no clear D gene. V was cut by 6 bases and J by 2 bases, with 8 bases left in between. The CDR3 covers 11 residues. CDR1 and CDR2 from the germline V gene are DFQATT and SNEGSKA (reference sequence). The CDR3 loop is CSASPAYEQYF. CDR3 nucleotides: TGCAGTGCCTCGCCCGCCTACGAGCAGTACTTC.

This clonotype was observed a few times. The gene calls are TRBV10-3 and TRBJ2-7; 7 bases map to TRBD1. Germline V gene sequence: CDR1 ENHRY, CDR2 SYGVKD. V gave up 3 bases and J gave up 5 bases; unmatched junction bases: 10. CDR3 length: 15 residues. DNA for the CDR3: TGTGCCATCAGTGACCGTAGGACAGGATCGGACGAGCAGTACTTC. Translating it yields CAISDRRTGSDEQYF.

The chain has TRBV6-2 or TRBV6-3 and TRBJ2-5, with 8 bases identical to TRBD2. This CDR3 comprises 14 residues. The ends lost 4 bases at V and 1 base at J; junction bases unmatched: 2. Germline V gives CDR1 MNHEY, CDR2 SVGEGT. The DNA for the CDR3 is TGTGCCAGCAGTTCCGCGGGGGGCCAAGAGACCCAGTACTTC. Its translation is CASSSAGGQETQYF.

With regard to this clonotype: The junction and the germline gene differ at one end; a read error may be behind it. The chain joins TRBV12-3 or TRBV12-4 to TRBJ2-5; D perhaps matches TRBD2 (6 bases). This CDR3 has 19 amino acids. The CDR3: CAISLSFGLEGSYQETQYF. The CDR3 DNA follows: TGTGCCATCAGTTTAAGTTTCGGATTGGAGGGCAGCTACCAAGAGACCCAGTACTTC.

The table lists this clonotype with a few counts. V gene TRBV7-9 combines with J gene TRBJ2-5; 9 positions match TRBD1. In germline, CDR1 is SEHNR, CDR2 FQNEAQ (reference sequence). CDR3 length: 16 residues. V lost 5 bases, J lost 5 bases, and 12 bases stayed unmatched. CDR3 region: CASSTYRGRNPETQYF. The CDR3 DNA is TGTGCCAGCAGCACTTACAGGGGGCGCAACCCGGAGACCCAGTACTTC. The complete variable domain, with remaining parts taken from reference TRBV7-9 and TRBJ2-5, reads DTGVSQNPRHKITKRGQNVTFRCDPISEHNRLYWYRQTLGQGPEFLTYFQNEAQLEKSRLLSDRFSAERPKGSFSTLEIQRTEQGDSAMYLCASSTYRGRNPETQYFGPGTRLLVL.

V usage is TRBV13 and J usage is TRBJ2-5; either TRBD1 or TRBD2 may supply D (5 bases each). The CDR3 extends over 13 amino acids. V was shortened by 3 bases and J by 5 bases, with 10 bases between the two germline ends. The germline CDR1 and CDR2 sequences are PRHDT and FYEKMQ (reference sequence). The CDR3 sequence is CASSFRGEETQYF. The CDR3, as DNA: TGTGCCAGCAGCTTCCGGGGCGAGGAGACCCAGTACTTC.

The chain is built from TRBV6-1 and TRBJ2-7; the D gene is possibly TRBD2 (6 bases). This CDR3 is built from 15 residues. The ends were cut back, 6 bases at V and 1 base at J, with 16 bases in the middle. Germline assignment: CDR1 MNHNS and CDR2 SASEGT. The CDR3 bases are TGTGCCAGCAGAACCCCGGGACTCTCTTCCTACGAGCAGTACTTC. This codes for CASRTPGLSSYEQYF.

This clonotype was seen a handful of times. V gene TRBV5-6 combines with J gene TRBJ2-3; 8 bases map to TRBD1. This CDR3 has 12 amino acids. The junction had 4 bases not matched to a gene; V was cut back by 4 bases and J by 9 bases. Looked up from germline, CDR1 is SGHDT and CDR2 is YYEEEE. The CDR3 sequence is CASSLGQGTQYF. The CDR3 DNA sequence: TGTGCCAGCAGCCTAGGACAGGGAACGCAGTATTTT.

The chain has TRBV6-5 and TRBJ1-6; the D is unclear. Germline V gene sequence: CDR1 MNHEY, CDR2 SVGAGI. The V end was cut by 0 bases, the J end by 4 bases, with 7 bases between. CDR3 length: 15 residues. The DNA for the CDR3 is TGTGCCAGCAGTTACTCTTTGCAGTATAATTCACCCCTCCACTTT. The encoded protein is CASSYSLQYNSPLHF.

This clonotype was counted only a few times. The gene calls are TRBV9 and TRBJ2-7; D possibly corresponds to TRBD2 (6 bases). Per germline, CDR1 SGDLS and CDR2 YYNGEE. Trimming cost V 3 bases and J 2 bases, with 12 bases left between them. The CDR3 is 14 residues long. As DNA, the CDR3 is TGTGCCAGCAGCGCGTCTAGCGCCCCCTACGAGCAGTACTTC. Translated: CASSASSAPYEQYF.

The V gene is TRBV5-6, the J gene TRBJ2-7, with 7 bases identical to TRBD2. This CDR3 contains 15 residues. In germline, CDR1 is SGHDT, CDR2 YYEEEE. Trimming removed 0 bases from V and 2 bases from J; junction bases left unmatched: 5. CDR3 amino acids: CASSLASSGAYEQYF. DNA for the CDR3: TGTGCCAGCAGCTTGGCTTCTAGCGGCGCCTACGAGCAGTACTTC.

The chain couples TRBV29-1 to TRBJ1-1; 7 bases align to TRBD1. The CDR3 spans 15 residues. V was clipped by 3 bases and J by 2 bases; unmatched bases: 9. Looked up from germline, CDR1 is SQVTM and CDR2 is ANQGSEA. CDR3 nucleotides: TGCAGCGTTGAGTGGCAGGGGGAAGACAACACTGAAGCTTTCTTT. Its protein is CSVEWQGEDNTEAFF.

A few counts support this clonotype. The chain joins TRBV4-3 to TRBJ2-7; D unclear. V was pared by 1 base and J by 1 base, with 8 bases between. CDR1 and CDR2 from the germline V gene are LGHNA and YSLEER. CDR3 length: 14 amino acids. The CDR3, as DNA: TGCGCCAGCAGCCAAGCTATGGGGTCCTACGAGCAGTACTTC. This sequence encodes CASSQAMGSYEQYF.

The rearrangement joins TRBV29-1 to TRBJ1-2; no clear D gene. Trimming pared 4 bases from V and 6 bases from J, leaving 6 bases between. This CDR3 comprises 10 residues. Germline V gives CDR1 SQVTM, CDR2 ANQGSEA. CDR3 nucleotide sequence: TGCAGCGTTGTTGTTAATGGCTACACCTTC. Its protein is CSVVVNGYTF.

V is TRBV5-6 and J is TRBJ2-1, with D unclear. The V end lost 2 bases, the J end lost 2 bases, and 5 bases lay between the germline ends. The CDR3 is 13 residues long. Germline V gene sequence: CDR1 SGHDT, CDR2 YYEEEE. This CDR3 is CASSFETYNEQFF. The DNA of the CDR3 is TGTGCCAGCAGCTTTGAGACCTACAATGAGCAGTTCTTC.

The chain links TRBV15 to TRBJ1-2; no definite D call. CDR3 length: 13 amino acids. V lost 1 base and J lost 4, with 7 bases in between. Germline loops: CDR1 LNHNV, CDR2 YYDKDF (reference sequence). The CDR3: CATSRGGPYGYTF. The CDR3 bases are TGTGCCACCAGCAGAGGAGGGCCCTATGGCTACACCTTC. The variable domain in full, with the rest retrieved from reference TRBV15 and TRBJ1-2, is DAMVIQNPRYQVTQFGKPVTLSCSQTLNHNVMYWYQQKSSQAPKLLFHYYDKDFNNEADTPDNFQSRRPNTSFCFLDIRSPGLGDTAMYLCATSRGGPYGYTFGSGTRLTVV.

J is TRBJ2-3 and V is TRBV20-1; 10 bases are a match to TRBD2. Per the germline V gene, CDR1 is DFQATT and CDR2 is SNEGSKA (reference sequence). The CDR3 spans 17 residues. With 1 base clipped from V and 2 bases from J, the junction kept 9 bases outside the gene matches. The CDR3 spells CSARGIERGGVTDTQYF. CDR3 nucleotides: TGCAGTGCTAGAGGGATTGAGCGGGGGGGGGTCACAGATACGCAGTATTTT.

V gene TRBV6-1 combines with J gene TRBJ2-1; D possibly corresponds to TRBD2 (6 bases). V shed 7 bases and J shed 6 bases, with 13 bases lying between them. The CDR3 consists of 13 residues. CDR1 is MNHNS and CDR2 is SASEGT in the germline V gene. CDR3 sequence: CASKWGDINEQFF. The CDR3 DNA sequence: TGTGCCAGCAAGTGGGGGGATATCAATGAGCAGTTCTTC.